The 15 T cell receptor beta chains reported below all come from one sample, sequenced in a study of cytomegalovirus exposure and HLA in healthy donors. Amplification used 60 Vbeta primers and 13 Jbeta primers. Clones were sequenced by immunoSEQ multiplex PCR, and TCRdb holds only the in-frame ones, with some missing. This sample has about 50,000 clones, with roughly 80% found just once. Sequencing input: PBMCs. The receptors come from a man between 25 and 39 years old in good health and CMV-seronegative.

In DNA, the CDR3 is TGTGCCAGCTCACCGGACAGGTCCCGACTGGGGGCCAACGTCCTGACTTTC. Protein product: CASSPDRSRLGANVLTF. The J gene is TRBJ2-6, the V gene TRBV18; 7 positions match TRBD1. Trimming removed 3 bases from V and 4 bases from J; junction bases left unmatched: 9. This CDR3 region has 17 residues. Germline assignment: CDR1 KGHSH and CDR2 LQKENI.

The chain joins TRBV5-1 to TRBJ1-1, with 9 bases matching TRBD1. This CDR3 contains 16 residues. After removal of 1 base from V and 5 bases from J, the junction contained 9 bases not matched to a gene. In germline, CDR1 is SGHRS, CDR2 YFSETQ. The CDR3 sequence: CASSLTTTGGYTEAFF. The CDR3 DNA is TGCGCCAGCAGCTTGACCACTACAGGGGGCTATACTGAAGCTTTCTTT.

This clone is medium-sized by share. CDR3 coding DNA: TGTGCCAGCAGGCAGGGCCCTTCTGGGGCCAACGTCCTGACTTTC. This gives the protein CASRQGPSGANVLTF. The chain has TRBV5-6 and TRBJ2-6, with D possibly matching TRBD1 (5 bases). This CDR3 contains 15 residues. CDR1 SGHDT and CDR2 YYEEEE come from the germline V gene. V gave up 5 bases and J gave up 1 base, with 10 bases separating them.

The chain links TRBV7-9 to TRBJ1-2, with 7 bases that match TRBD1. After removal of 3 bases from V and 6 bases from J, the junction contained 13 bases not matched to a gene. This CDR3 has 16 residues. CDR1 and CDR2 (germline): SEHNR, FQNEAQ (reference sequence). CDR3 sequence reads: CASSFSVDRAGHGYTF. The CDR3 bases are TGTGCCAGCAGCTTCTCCGTTGACAGGGCCGGACATGGCTACACCTTC.

The V call is TRBV11-2, the J call TRBJ2-7; TRBD2 matches 9 bases. Per germline, CDR1 SGHAT and CDR2 FQNNGV. With 5 bases clipped from V and 4 bases from J, the junction kept 9 bases outside the gene matches. The CDR3 is 15 amino acids. The CDR3 spells CASSISGRGGYEQYF. The CDR3 coding sequence is TGTGCCAGCAGCATTAGCGGGAGAGGGGGTTACGAGCAGTACTTC.

The genes are TRBV4-1 and TRBJ1-5, with TRBD1 matching over 7 bases. V lost 1 base, J lost 4 bases, and 10 bases stayed unmatched. The CDR3 covers 17 residues. Germline V gene sequence: CDR1 MGHRA, CDR2 YSYEKL. The CDR3 reads CASSQVGVRGLNQPQHF. The CDR3 nucleotides read TGCGCCAGCAGCCAAGTAGGTGTCAGGGGGTTAAATCAGCCCCAGCATTTT.

The chain carries TRBV6-1 and TRBJ1-4; D unresolved. Looked up from germline, CDR1 is MNHNS and CDR2 is SASEGT. This CDR3 contains 12 residues. V was cut by 2 bases and J by 8 bases, with 6 bases left in between. The CDR3 nucleotides are TGTGCCAGCAGTGAAAGGGAGGAAAAACTGTTTTTT. Amino acids: CASSEREEKLFF.

The rearrangement joins TRBV6-5 to TRBJ2-3; 8 nucleotides line up with TRBD2. The CDR3 is 15 residues long. Germline V lookup: CDR1 MNHEY, CDR2 SVGAGI. After removal of 2 bases from V and 0 bases from J, the junction contained 1 base not matched to a gene. The CDR3 DNA follows: TGTGCCAGCAGTTACCGGGGGGGGAGCACAGATACGCAGTATTTT. Its protein product is CASSYRGGSTDTQYF.

This sequence joins TRBV6-5 and TRBJ1-5; no definite D call. The length of the CDR3 is 15 residues. Trimming took 6 bases from V and 3 from J, leaving 15 bases between them. Germline-derived CDR1 and CDR2 are MNHEY and SVGAGI. CDR3 protein: CASSGRGSHNQPQHF. Here the CDR3 DNA reads TGTGCCAGCAGCGGACGAGGGAGCCACAATCAGCCCCAGCATTTT.

J is TRBJ2-5 and V is TRBV13; TRBD2 aligns across 7 bases. V was pared by 6 bases and J by 5 bases, with 9 bases of the junction left unmatched. The CDR3 loop spans 14 amino acids. The germline V gene has CDR1 PRHDT and CDR2 FYEKMQ (reference sequence). CDR3 region: CASSHAGVGETQYF. The CDR3 DNA is TGTGCCAGCAGTCACGCGGGAGTTGGGGAGACCCAGTACTTC.

The chain combines TRBV7-2 with TRBJ2-3; TRBD2 is a possible D gene (5 bases). The V gene's germline CDR1 is SGHTA and CDR2 FQGNSA. There are 12 residues in the CDR3. V was trimmed by 4 bases and J by 10 bases, leaving 12 bases between them. The CDR3 loop reads CASSSSLVAQYF. The DNA of the CDR3 is TGTGCCAGCAGCTCATCACTAGTGGCGCAGTATTTT.

This CDR3 is CAVTNTGELFF. As DNA, the CDR3 is TGTGCCGTTACGAACACCGGGGAGCTGTTTTTT. This rearrangement joins TRBV30 to TRBJ2-2; D gene unclear. Germline values: CDR1 GTSNPN, CDR2 SVGIG (reference sequence). The CDR3 has 11 residues. The V end was cut by 8 bases, the J end by 0 bases, with 4 bases between. The full variable domain, completed using reference TRBV30 and TRBJ2-2, is SQTIHQWPATLVQPVGSPLSLECTVEGTSNPNLYWYRQAAGRGLQLLFYSVGIGQISSEVPQNLSASRPQDRQFILSSKKLLLSDSGFYLCAVTNTGELFFGEGSRLTVL.

Concerning this clone: Other nucleotide sequences from this sample produce the same CDR3. V and J are TRBV19 and TRBJ1-6; D is uncertain. Germline V CDR1 and CDR2: LNHDA, SQIVND (reference sequence). CDR3 length: 14 residues. Trimming shortened V by 9 bases and J by 5 bases, and 14 bases separated the two germline ends. In nucleotides, the CDR3 is TGTGCCAGCACTTCGCGGAGGAATAATTCACCCCTCCACTTT. Translated: CASTSRRNNSPLHF.

The J gene is TRBJ2-1, the V gene TRBV7-6; D is unresolved. The V gene lost 0 bases and the J gene lost 10 bases, with 16 bases spanning the gap. Germline CDR1 reads SGHVS; CDR2 reads FNYEAQ. The CDR3 covers 15 residues. This CDR3 reads CASSLAYKLAEEQFF. In DNA form, the CDR3 reads TGTGCCAGCAGCTTAGCGTACAAGTTGGCAGAAGAGCAGTTCTTC.

The rearrangement joins TRBV6-5 to TRBJ2-2, with a possible D match to TRBD1 (6 bases). This CDR3 has 15 residues. Germline V lookup: CDR1 MNHEY, CDR2 SVGAGI. V lost 0 bases to trimming and J lost 1 base, with 6 bases between them. CDR3 sequence reads: CASSYSTGNTGELFF. In DNA form, the CDR3 reads TGTGCCAGCAGTTACTCGACAGGGAACACCGGGGAGCTGTTTTTT.